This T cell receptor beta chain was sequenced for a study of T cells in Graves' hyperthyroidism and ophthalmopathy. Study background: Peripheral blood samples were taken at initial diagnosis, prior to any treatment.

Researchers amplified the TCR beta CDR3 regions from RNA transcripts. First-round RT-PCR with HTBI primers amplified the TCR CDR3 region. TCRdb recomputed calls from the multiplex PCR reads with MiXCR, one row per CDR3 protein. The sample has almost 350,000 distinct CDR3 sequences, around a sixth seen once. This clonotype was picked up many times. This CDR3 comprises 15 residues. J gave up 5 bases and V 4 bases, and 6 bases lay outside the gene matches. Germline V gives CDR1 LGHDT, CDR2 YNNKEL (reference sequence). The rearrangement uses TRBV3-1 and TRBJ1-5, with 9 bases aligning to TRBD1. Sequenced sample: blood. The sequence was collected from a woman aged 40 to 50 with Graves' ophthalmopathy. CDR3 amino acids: CASSLGTGLDQPQHF. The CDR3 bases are TGTGCCAGCAGCCTAGGGACAGGGCTAGATCAGCCCCAGCATTTT. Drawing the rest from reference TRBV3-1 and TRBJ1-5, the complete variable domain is DTAVSQTPKYLVTQMGNDKSIKCEQNLGHDTMYWYKQDSKKFLKIMFSYNNKELIINETVPNRFSPKSPDKAHLNLHINSLELGDSAVYFCASSLGTGLDQPQHFGDGTRLSIL.